Each of the 11 T cell receptor beta chains below was sequenced from the same sample in a study of blood T cell repertoires in COVID-19. Assay: immunoSEQ multiplex PCR; the TCRdb copy retains only in-frame clones and omits some. The sample lists about 190,000 clones, about nine tenths occurring once. Sequencing was done on a sample of peripheral blood. The receptor set was obtained from a man between 65 and 79 years old with active or convalescent COVID-19.

The chain combines TRBV28 with TRBJ2-5; 10 nucleotides agree with TRBD2. Germline trimming cut 6 bases from V and 7 bases from J; bases unmatched to any gene: 14. Germline V gene lookup returns CDR1 MDHEN and CDR2 SYDVKM. The CDR3 has 16 residues. CDR3 region: CASSPQESGGGRTQYF. The DNA for the CDR3 is TGTGCCAGCAGCCCCCAGGAAAGCGGGGGGGGAAGGACCCAGTACTTC.

J is TRBJ1-1 and V is TRBV10-3; D is possibly TRBD1 (6 bases). Trimming shortened V by 6 bases and J by 1 base, and 9 bases separated the two germline ends. The CDR3 spans 13 residues. Germline CDR1 ENHRY, CDR2 SYGVKD. The DNA for the CDR3 is TGTGCCATCAGCCAGGGACAGAACACTGAAGCTTTCTTT. Protein: CAISQGQNTEAFF.

This clone has a handful of counts. The chain uses TRBV24-1 and TRBJ1-1; D perhaps matches TRBD1 (6 bases). This CDR3 comprises 13 residues. Trimming took 5 bases from V and 3 from J, leaving 9 bases between them. CDR1 and CDR2 from the germline V gene are KGHDR and SFDVKD. The CDR3 here is CATSAGGYTEAFF. The CDR3 DNA is TGTGCCACCAGTGCGGGGGGCTACACTGAAGCTTTCTTT.

The chain carries TRBV29-1 and TRBJ2-3; 8 bases agree with TRBD1. The V segment lost 3 bases and the J segment 5 bases; nucleotides outside the gene matches: 7. The CDR3 length is 14 residues. Germline V lookup: CDR1 SQVTM, CDR2 ANQGSEA. Here the CDR3 DNA reads TGCAGCGTTGACGGGCAGGGGGCTGGAGATACGCAGTATTTT. Protein sequence: CSVDGQGAGDTQYF.

The chain uses TRBV6-1 and TRBJ1-4, with no clear D. Germline V lookup: CDR1 MNHNS, CDR2 SASEGT. The CDR3 totals 16 residues. Between the trimmed V and J ends, which lost 1 base and 4 bases, there was a span of 13 bases. The CDR3, as DNA: TGTGCCAGCAGTGAAGGGGCCCAGCCCTTTAATGAAAAACTGTTTTTT. This encodes CASSEGAQPFNEKLFF.

CDR3 amino acids: CASSSPLALGGETQYF. The DNA for the CDR3 is TGTGCCAGCAGTTCCCCACTAGCCCTTGGGGGAGAGACCCAGTACTTC. The chain carries TRBV28 and TRBJ2-5; TRBD2 might be the D (6 bases). The V gene's germline CDR1 is MDHEN and CDR2 SYDVKM. Between the trimmed V and J ends, which lost 4 bases and 4 bases, there was a span of 19 bases. This CDR3 has 16 amino acids.

V is TRBV27 and J is TRBJ2-5, with D possibly being TRBD1 (5 bases). The germline V and J ends were trimmed by 6 bases and 2 bases, with 16 bases remaining between them. This CDR3 contains 15 residues. Germline V lookup: CDR1 MNHEY, CDR2 SMNVEV (reference sequence). CDR3 nucleotide sequence: TGTGCCAGCAGCTCCTCTCCGACAGCACAAGAGACCCAGTACTTC. It encodes CASSSSPTAQETQYF.

The chain employs TRBV18 and TRBJ2-4; D perhaps matches TRBD2 (5 bases). The V end was cut by 1 base, the J end by 0 bases, with 19 bases between. The germline V gene encodes CDR1 KGHSH and CDR2 LQKENI. The length of the CDR3 is 19 residues. CDR3 amino acids: CASSPLSGMGSLAKNIQYF. The CDR3 coding sequence is TGTGCCAGCTCACCACTGAGCGGAATGGGGAGCTTAGCCAAAAACATTCAGTACTTC.

V and J are TRBV30 and TRBJ1-3; TRBD1 matches 7 bases. The CDR3 is made up of 15 amino acids. Trimming at V came to 1 base and at J to 0 bases, leaving 3 bases not matched to a gene. The germline gives CDR1 GTSNPN, CDR2 SVGIG (reference sequence). The CDR3 loop is CAWSGDSNSGNTIYF. The CDR3 DNA reads TGTGCCTGGAGTGGGGACAGCAACTCTGGAAACACCATATATTTT. The entire variable domain, with the rest obtained from reference TRBV30 and TRBJ1-3, is as follows: SQTIHQWPATLVQPVGSPLSLECTVEGTSNPNLYWYRQAAGRGLQLLFYSVGIGQISSEVPQNLSASRPQDRQFILSSKKLLLSDSGFYLCAWSGDSNSGNTIYFGEGSWLTVV.

The rearrangement joins TRBV6-5 to TRBJ1-4, with a weak D call TRBD1 (5 bases). The germline CDR1 and CDR2 sequences are MNHEY and SVGAGI. Trimming stripped 6 bases from V and 3 bases from J, with 11 bases between. The CDR3 covers 14 residues. The CDR3 bases are TGTGCCAGCAGCCACAGGACCCCTAATGAAAAACTGTTTTTT. This codes for CASSHRTPNEKLFF.

The gene calls are TRBV5-1 and TRBJ1-1; no firm D call. Trimming stripped 4 bases from V and 3 bases from J, with 19 bases between. From germline, CDR1 is SGHRS and CDR2 YFSETQ. This CDR3 is built from 16 residues. The CDR3: CASSPEGGQWDTEAFF. The CDR3 bases are TGCGCCAGCAGCCCCGAGGGCGGGCAGTGGGACACTGAAGCTTTCTTT.